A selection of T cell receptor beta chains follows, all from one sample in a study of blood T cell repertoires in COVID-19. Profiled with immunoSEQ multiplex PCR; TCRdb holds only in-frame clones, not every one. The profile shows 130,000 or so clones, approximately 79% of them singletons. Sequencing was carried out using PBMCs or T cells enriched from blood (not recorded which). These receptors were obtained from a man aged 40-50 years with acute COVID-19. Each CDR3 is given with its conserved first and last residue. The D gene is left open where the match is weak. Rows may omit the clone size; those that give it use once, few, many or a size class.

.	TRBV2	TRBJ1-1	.	TGTGCCAGCAGTCGGGGGGACACTGAAGCTTTCTTT	CASSRGDTEAFF
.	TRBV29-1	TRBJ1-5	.	TGCAGCGTCCCCGGGGGTAGCAATCAGCCCCAGCATTTT	CSVPGGSNQPQHF
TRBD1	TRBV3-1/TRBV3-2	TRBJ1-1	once	TGTGCCAGCAGCCAAGAGGGTAGGGCAGGGGGCGAGAATGAAGCTTTCTTT	CASSQEGRAGGENEAFF
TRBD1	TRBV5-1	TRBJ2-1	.	TGCGCCAGCAGCCCCCAGGACAGGGGGTATAATGAGCAGTTCTTC	CASSPQDRGYNEQFF
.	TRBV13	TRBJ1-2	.	TGTGCCAGCAGCTCCAGGACTAACTATGGCTACACCTTC	CASSSRTNYGYTF
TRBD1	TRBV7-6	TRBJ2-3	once	TGTGCCAGCAGCAACCGGGACAGGGGACGAGATACGCAGTATTTT	CASSNRDRGRDTQYF
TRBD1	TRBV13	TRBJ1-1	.	TGTGCCAGCAGCTTAGACAGGGGTGATGAAGCTTTCTTT	CASSLDRGDEAFF
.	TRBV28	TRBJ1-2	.	TGTGCCAGCAGTTCCCCTCAGACATTGGCCCCTTCAGATGGCTACACCTTC	CASSSPQTLAPSDGYTF
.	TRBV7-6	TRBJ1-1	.	TGTGCCAGCAGCTCCCAGGCGCCAGGCGCGAACACTGAAGCTTTCTTT	CASSSQAPGANTEAFF
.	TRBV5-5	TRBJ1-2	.	TGTGCCAGCAGCTTTAACCGGTATGGCTACACCTTC	CASSFNRYGYTF
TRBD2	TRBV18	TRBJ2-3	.	TGTGCCAGCTCACCACAGCGGGGGGGACAGGATACGCAGTATTTT	CASSPQRGGQDTQYF
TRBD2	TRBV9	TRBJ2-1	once	TGTGCCAGCAGCGTAGCCGGACTAGCGCCGTACAATGAGCAGTTCTTC	CASSVAGLAPYNEQFF
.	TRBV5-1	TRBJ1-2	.	TGCGCCAGCAGCTTGGGGGCTGGACAGAGCTATGGCTACACCTTC	CASSLGAGQSYGYTF
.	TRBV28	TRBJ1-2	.	TGTGCCAGCAGTTTCTCAGACTATGGCTACACCTTC	CASSFSDYGYTF
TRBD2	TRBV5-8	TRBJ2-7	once	TGTGCCAGCAGCTTGAAACCGGCTAGCGGCCCGACGAGGGAGCAGTACTTC	CASSLKPASGPTREQYF
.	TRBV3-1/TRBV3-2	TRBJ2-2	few	TGTGCCAGCAGCCAGAGTGCGTTGGGAGCGGCGAACACCGGGGAGCTGTTTTTT	CASSQSALGAANTGELFF
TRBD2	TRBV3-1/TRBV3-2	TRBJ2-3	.	TGTGCCAGCAGCCAAGATAGCGGGGGGCCCAGATTGCAGTATTTT	CASSQDSGGPRLQYF
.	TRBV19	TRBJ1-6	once	TGTGCCAGTAGTATAGTCGGCGGGAGACAGACCGCCTATAATTCACCCCTCCACTTT	CASSIVGGRQTAYNSPLHF
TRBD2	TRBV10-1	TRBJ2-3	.	TGCGCCAGCCAGGCCGGGACTAGCGGAACAGATACGCAGTATTTT	CASQAGTSGTDTQYF
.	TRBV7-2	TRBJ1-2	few	TGTGCCAGCAGCGAGAGGGCGGCCTATGGCTACACCTTC	CASSERAAYGYTF
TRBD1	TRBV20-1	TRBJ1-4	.	TGCAGTGTTAGTTCCGGGACAGGGGATGAAAAACTGTTTTTT	CSVSSGTGDEKLFF
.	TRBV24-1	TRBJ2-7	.	TGTGCCACCAGTGATTTTGAGGGTCTCGAGCAGTACTTC	CATSDFEGLEQYF
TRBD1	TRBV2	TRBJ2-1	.	TGTGCCGGACAGAGTGGGACAGACCTCAATGAGCAGTTCTTC	CAGQSGTDLNEQFF
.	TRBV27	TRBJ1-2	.	TGTGCCAGCAGTTTAAGAGCCCCGGGACAAAACTATGGCTACACCTTC	CASSLRAPGQNYGYTF
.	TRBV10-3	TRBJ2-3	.	TGTGCCATCAGTGACTCGGGAGCGACAGATACGCAGTATTTT	CAISDSGATDTQYF
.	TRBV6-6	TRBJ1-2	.	TGTGCCAGCAGTTACTCCATAGGGGTAGGGGGCTACACCTTC	CASSYSIGVGGYTF
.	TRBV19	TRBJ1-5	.	TGTGCCAGTACATCGTGGGCAGGGGAACAGCCCCAGCATTTT	CASTSWAGEQPQHF
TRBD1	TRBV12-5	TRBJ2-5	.	TGTGCTAGTGGCCAAGACAGGGCAGAGACCCAGTACTTC	CASGQDRAETQYF
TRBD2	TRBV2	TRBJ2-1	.	TGTGCCAGCACCTGGGAGGAAAGCGGGGGGCCCTTTGTCGGGCAGTTCTTC	CASTWEESGGPFVGQFF
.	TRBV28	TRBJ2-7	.	TGTGCCAGCAGTTTAAACGGAGGGGCATCCGAGCAGTACTTC	CASSLNGGASEQYF
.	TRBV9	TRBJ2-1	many	TGTGCCAGCAGCGTATCTCACAATGAGCAGTTCTTC	CASSVSHNEQFF
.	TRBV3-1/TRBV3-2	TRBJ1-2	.	TGTGCCAGCAGGCCAAGTAAACGGGGGGCCTATGGCTACACCTTC	CASRPSKRGAYGYTF
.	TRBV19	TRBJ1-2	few	TGTGCCAGTAGTGGTGGGGACTCTAACTATGGCTACACCTTC	CASSGGDSNYGYTF
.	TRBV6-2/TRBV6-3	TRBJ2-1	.	TGTGCCAGCAGCATTGACAGGTTCTCCTACAATGAGCAGTTCTTC	CASSIDRFSYNEQFF
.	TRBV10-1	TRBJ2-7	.	TGCGCCAGCAGGGGCAGGGTCTCCTACGAGCAGTACTTC	CASRGRVSYEQYF
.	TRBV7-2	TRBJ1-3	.	TGTGCCAGCAGCCACCGACGGGCTGGAAACACCATATATTTT	CASSHRRAGNTIYF
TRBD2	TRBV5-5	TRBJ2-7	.	TGTGCCAGCAGCTTGGCTAGCGGGGGCTCCGAGCAGTACTTC	CASSLASGGSEQYF
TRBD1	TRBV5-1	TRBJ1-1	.	TGCGCCAGCAGCTTTCAGGGGGGTCTCACTGAAGCTTTCTTT	CASSFQGGLTEAFF
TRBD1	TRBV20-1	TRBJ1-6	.	TGCAGTGCTAGTGACAGGGGAGTAGGTAATTCACCCCTCCACTTT	CSASDRGVGNSPLHF
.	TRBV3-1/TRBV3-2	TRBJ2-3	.	TGTGCCAGCAGCCCCGACAGGGCGGGGGGGCAGTATTTT	CASSPDRAGGQYF
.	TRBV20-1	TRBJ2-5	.	TGCAGTGCGGCTGAGACCCAGTACTTC	CSAAETQYF
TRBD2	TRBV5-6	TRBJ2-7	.	TGTGCCAGCAGCTTGAGGACTAGCGGGAGCGCAACCTACGAGCAGTACTTC	CASSLRTSGSATYEQYF
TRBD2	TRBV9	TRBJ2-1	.	TGTGCCAGCAGCGTACTAGCGGGAGGGCCCGAGCGGTTCTTC	CASSVLAGGPERFF
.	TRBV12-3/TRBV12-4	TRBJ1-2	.	TGTGCCAGCAGGCGATCGACACCCTATGGCTACACCTTC	CASRRSTPYGYTF
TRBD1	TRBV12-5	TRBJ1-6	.	TGTGCTAGTGGCCTGGGACAGAATAATTCACCCCTCCACTTT	CASGLGQNNSPLHF
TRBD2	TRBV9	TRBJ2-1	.	TGTGCCAGCAGCCCGTCAGGGACTAGCGGAAATGAGCAGTTCTTC	CASSPSGTSGNEQFF
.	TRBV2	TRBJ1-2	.	TGTGCCAGCAGTCCAAACTATGGCTACACCTTC	CASSPNYGYTF
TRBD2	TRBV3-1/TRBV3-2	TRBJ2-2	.	TGTGCCAGCAGCCAAAAGCGGGAGGGCCTGAACACCGGGGAGCTGTTTTTT	CASSQKREGLNTGELFF
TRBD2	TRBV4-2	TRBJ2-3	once	TGTGCCAGCAGCCAAGATACACTAGCGGGACGGTCCAATACGCAGTATTTT	CASSQDTLAGRSNTQYF
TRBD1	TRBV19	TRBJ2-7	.	TGTGCCAGTAGCCCCGGGACAGGGGGTTACGAGCAGTACTTC	CASSPGTGGYEQYF
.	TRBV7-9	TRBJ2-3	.	TGTGCCAGCAGCTTAGACCTTCCCGGGGAGGATACGCAGTATTTT	CASSLDLPGEDTQYF
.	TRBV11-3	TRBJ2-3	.	TGTGCCAGCAGCTTAGGGGCAGCCCCTTCAGATACGCAGTATTTT	CASSLGAAPSDTQYF
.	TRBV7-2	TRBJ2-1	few	TGTGCCAGCAGCTTATCGGGACTTTCGAATGAGCAGTTCTTC	CASSLSGLSNEQFF
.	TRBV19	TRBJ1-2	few	TGTGCCAGCACGTACGAGGGGGTCCACCAGCCCGGCTACACCTTC	CASTYEGVHQPGYTF
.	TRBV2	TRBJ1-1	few	TGTGCCAGCAGTCTATCTCAGGAGGGGAACACTGAAGCTTTCTTT	CASSLSQEGNTEAFF
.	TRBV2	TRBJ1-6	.	TGTGCCAGCAGTGCCAGGTTGGATTCACCCCTCCACTTT	CASSARLDSPLHF
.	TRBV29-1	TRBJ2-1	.	TGCAGCGTTGACCGTAGGGGTGAGCAGTTCTTC	CSVDRRGEQFF
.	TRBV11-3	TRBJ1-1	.	TGTGCCAGCAGCCCTCGGGAGGGCCGTGAAGCTTTCTTT	CASSPREGREAFF
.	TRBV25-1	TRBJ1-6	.	TGTGCCAGCAGTGAATATTGGGACAACTCCAGCAATTCACCCCTCCACTTT	CASSEYWDNSSNSPLHF
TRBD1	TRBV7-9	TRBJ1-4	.	TGTGCCAGCAGCTTGGTTCAGGGGGCGGGTGAAAAACTGTTTTTT	CASSLVQGAGEKLFF